This note documents a single T cell receptor beta chain sequence. Antigen: not known. The sample originates from a study of Ad26.COV2.S vaccination and SARS-CoV-2 variants. The study, taken as a whole, reports: Total T cell responses, in the TCR breadth and depth analyses, may have been underestimated. Breadth of non-spike TCRs did not differ between vaccinees and placebo recipients. Relative to placebo recipients, vaccine recipients exhibited elevated spike-specific TCR breadth.

Using immunoSEQ multiplex PCR, the repertoire was profiled, and TCRdb retains in-frame clones only, with some absent. The sample holds around 320,000 clones, around 90% seen once. The V gene's germline CDR1 is MNHEY and CDR2 SVGEGT. V was pared by 1 base and J by 2 bases, with 12 bases between. The length of the CDR3 is 17 residues. Described treatment: 15 to 20 received Ad26.COV2.S at low or high dose, single or two shots; about 5 received placebo; per-sample allocation not given. Sampling was done on day 63 after the first vaccine or placebo injection. A Boston adult aged 18-55 years was the donor. The clonotype originates from a person aged 18-65 years who received the Ad26.COV2.S COVID-19 vaccine or a placebo. The sample consisted of peripheral blood, taken in a trial of Ad26.COV2.S vaccine versus placebo. J is TRBJ2-6 and V is TRBV6-2 or TRBV6-3, with D perhaps given as TRBD1 or TRBD2 (5 bases each). The CDR3 bases are TGTGCCAGCAGTTACTGGGACCCAGCAGCTGGGGCCAACGTCCTGACTTTC. It translates to CASSYWDPAAGANVLTF.